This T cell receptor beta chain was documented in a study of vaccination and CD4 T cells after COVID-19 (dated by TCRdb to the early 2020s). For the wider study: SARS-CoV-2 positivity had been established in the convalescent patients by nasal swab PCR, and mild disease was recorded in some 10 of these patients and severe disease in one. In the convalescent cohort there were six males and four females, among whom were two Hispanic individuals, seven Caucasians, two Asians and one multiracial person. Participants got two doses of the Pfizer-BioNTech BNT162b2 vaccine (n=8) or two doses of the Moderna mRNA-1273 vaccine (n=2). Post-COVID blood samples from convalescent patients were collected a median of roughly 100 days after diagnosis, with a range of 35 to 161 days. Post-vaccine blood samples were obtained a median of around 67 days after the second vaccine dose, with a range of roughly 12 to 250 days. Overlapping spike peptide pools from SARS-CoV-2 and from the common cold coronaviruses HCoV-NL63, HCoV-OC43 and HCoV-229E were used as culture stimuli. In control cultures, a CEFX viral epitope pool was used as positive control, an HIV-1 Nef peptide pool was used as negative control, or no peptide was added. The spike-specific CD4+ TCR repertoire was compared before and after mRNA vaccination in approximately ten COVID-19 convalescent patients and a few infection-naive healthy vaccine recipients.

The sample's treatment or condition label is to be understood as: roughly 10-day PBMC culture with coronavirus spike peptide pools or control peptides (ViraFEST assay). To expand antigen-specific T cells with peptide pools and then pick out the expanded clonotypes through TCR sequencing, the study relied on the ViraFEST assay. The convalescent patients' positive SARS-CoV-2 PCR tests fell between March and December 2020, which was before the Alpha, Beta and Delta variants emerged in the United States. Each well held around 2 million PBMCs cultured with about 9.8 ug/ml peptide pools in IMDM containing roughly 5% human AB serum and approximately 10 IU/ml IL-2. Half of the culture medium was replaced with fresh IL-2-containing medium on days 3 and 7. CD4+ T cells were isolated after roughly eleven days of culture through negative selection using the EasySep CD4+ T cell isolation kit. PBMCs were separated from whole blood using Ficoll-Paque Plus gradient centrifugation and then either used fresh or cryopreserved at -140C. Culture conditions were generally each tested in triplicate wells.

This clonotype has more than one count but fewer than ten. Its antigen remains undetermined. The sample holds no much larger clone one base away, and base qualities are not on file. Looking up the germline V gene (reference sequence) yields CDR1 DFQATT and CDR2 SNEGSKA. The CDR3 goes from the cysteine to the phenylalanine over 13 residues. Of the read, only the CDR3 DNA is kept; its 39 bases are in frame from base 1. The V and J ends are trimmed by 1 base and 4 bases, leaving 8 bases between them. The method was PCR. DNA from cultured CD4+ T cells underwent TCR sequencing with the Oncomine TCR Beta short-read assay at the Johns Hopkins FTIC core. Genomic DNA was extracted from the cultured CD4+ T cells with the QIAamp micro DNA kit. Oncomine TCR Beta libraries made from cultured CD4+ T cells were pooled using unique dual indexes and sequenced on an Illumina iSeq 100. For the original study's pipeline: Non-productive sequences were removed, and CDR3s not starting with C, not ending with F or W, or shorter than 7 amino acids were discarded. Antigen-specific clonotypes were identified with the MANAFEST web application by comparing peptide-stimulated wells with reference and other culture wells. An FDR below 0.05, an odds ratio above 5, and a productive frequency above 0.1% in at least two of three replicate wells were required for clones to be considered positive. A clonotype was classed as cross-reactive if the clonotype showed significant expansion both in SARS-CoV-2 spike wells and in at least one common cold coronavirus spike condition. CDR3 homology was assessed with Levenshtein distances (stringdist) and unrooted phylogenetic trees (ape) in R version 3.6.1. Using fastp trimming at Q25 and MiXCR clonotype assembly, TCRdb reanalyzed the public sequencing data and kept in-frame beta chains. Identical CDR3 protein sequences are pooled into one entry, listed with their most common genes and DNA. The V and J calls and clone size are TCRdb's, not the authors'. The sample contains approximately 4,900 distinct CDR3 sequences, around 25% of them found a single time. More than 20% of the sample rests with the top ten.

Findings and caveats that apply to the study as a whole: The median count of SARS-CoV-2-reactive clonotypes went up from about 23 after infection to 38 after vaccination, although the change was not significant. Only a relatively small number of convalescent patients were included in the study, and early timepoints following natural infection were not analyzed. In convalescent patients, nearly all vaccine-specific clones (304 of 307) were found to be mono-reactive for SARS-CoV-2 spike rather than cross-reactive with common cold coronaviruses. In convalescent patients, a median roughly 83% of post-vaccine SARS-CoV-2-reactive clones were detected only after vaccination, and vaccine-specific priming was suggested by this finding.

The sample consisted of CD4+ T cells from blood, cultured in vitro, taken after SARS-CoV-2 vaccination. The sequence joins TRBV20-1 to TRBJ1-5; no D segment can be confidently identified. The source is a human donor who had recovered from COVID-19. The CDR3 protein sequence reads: CSARAQANQPQHF. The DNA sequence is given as TGCAGTGCTAGAGCCCAGGCAAATCAGCCCCAGCATTTT.